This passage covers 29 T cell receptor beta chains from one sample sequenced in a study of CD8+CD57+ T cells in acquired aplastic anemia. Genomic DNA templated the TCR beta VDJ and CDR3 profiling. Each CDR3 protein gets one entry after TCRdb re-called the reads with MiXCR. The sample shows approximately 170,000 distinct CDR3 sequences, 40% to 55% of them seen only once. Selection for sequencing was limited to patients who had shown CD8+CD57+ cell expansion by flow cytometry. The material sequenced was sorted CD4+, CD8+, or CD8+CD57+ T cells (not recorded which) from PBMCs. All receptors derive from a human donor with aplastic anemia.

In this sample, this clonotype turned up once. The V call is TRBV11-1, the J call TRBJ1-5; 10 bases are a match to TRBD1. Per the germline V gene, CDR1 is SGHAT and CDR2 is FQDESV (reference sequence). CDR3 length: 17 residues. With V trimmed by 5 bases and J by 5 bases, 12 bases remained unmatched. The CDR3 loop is CASSRIPGQGLDQPQHF. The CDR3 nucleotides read TGTGCCAGCAGCCGAATCCCGGGACAGGGGTTGGATCAGCCCCAGCATTTT. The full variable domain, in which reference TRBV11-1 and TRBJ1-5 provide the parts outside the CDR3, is EAEVAQSPRYKITEKSQAVAFWCDPISGHATLYWYRQILGQGPELLVQFQDESVVDDSQLPKDRFSAERLKGVDSTLKIQPAELGDSAMYLCASSRIPGQGLDQPQHFGDGTRLSIL.

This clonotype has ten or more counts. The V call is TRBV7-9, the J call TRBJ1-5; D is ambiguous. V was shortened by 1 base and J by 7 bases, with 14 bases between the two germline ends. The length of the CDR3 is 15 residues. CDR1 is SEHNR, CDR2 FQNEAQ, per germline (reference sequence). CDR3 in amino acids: CASSLGGGFGQPQHF. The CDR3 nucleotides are TGTGCCAGCAGCTTAGGAGGAGGGTTTGGGCAGCCCCAGCATTTT.

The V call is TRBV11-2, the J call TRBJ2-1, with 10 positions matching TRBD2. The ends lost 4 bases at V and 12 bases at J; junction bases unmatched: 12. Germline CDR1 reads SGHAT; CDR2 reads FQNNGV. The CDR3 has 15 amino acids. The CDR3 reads CASSSRTSGSSGQFF. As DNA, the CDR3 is TGTGCCAGCAGCTCTAGGACTAGCGGTTCGTCGGGGCAGTTCTTC.

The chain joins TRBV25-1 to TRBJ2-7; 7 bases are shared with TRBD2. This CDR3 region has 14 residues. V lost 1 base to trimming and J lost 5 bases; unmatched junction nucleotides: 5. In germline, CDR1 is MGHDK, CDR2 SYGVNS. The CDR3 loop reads CASSEWGGKHEQYF. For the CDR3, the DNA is TGTGCCAGCAGTGAATGGGGAGGGAAGCACGAGCAGTACTTC.

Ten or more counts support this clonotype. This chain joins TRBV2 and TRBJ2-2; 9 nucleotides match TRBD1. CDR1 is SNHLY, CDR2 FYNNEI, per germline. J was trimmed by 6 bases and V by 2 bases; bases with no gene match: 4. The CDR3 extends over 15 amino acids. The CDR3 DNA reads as TGTGCCAGCAGTGAATGGACAGGGGTTGCCGGGGAGCTGTTTTTT. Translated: CASSEWTGVAGELFF.

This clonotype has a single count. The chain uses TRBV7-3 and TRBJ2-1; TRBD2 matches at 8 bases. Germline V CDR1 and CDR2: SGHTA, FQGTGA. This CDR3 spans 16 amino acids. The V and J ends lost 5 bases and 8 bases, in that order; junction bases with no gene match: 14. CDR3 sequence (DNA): TGTGCCAGCAGCGTCGACACCGGGACTAGGTTCGATGAGCAGTTCTTC. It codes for CASSVDTGTRFDEQFF.

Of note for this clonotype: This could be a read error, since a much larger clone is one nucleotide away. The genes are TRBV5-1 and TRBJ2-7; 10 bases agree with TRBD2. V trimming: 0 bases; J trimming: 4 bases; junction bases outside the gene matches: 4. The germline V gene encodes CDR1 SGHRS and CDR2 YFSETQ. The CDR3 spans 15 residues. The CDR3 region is CASSLGVAGGYEQYF. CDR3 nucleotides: TGCGCCAGCAGCTTGGGGGTAGCGGGAGGTTACGAGCAGTACTTC.

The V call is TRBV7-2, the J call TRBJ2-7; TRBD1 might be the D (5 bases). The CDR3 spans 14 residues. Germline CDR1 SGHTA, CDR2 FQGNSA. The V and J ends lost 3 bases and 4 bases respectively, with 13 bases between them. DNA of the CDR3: TGTGCCAGCAGCTTCCTAGACGACAGATACGAGCAGTACTTC. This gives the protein CASSFLDDRYEQYF.

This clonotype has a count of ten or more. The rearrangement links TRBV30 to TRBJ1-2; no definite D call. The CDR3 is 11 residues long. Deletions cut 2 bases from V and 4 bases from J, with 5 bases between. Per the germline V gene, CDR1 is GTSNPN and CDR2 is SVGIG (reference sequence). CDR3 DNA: TGTGCCTGGAGTACTATCTATGGCTACACCTTC. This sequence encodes CAWSTIYGYTF.

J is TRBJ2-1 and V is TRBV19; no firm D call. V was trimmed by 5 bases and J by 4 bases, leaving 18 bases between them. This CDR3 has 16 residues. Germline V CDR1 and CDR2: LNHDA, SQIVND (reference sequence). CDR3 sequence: CASSYPTHSRYNEQFF. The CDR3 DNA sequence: TGTGCCAGTAGTTATCCGACTCATTCGAGGTACAATGAGCAGTTCTTC.

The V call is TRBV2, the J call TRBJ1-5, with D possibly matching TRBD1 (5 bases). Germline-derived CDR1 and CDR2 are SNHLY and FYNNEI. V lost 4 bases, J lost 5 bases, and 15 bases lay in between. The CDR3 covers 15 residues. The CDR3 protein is CASSGDGTWDQPQHF. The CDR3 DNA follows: TGTGCCAGCAGTGGGGACGGTACATGGGATCAGCCCCAGCATTTT.

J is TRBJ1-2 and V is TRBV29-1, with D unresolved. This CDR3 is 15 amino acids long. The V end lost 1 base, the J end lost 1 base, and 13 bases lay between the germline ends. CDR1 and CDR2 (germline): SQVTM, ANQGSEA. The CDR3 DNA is TGCAGCGTTGAAGTGCCCGGAGAGATTAACTATGGCTACACCTTC. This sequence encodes CSVEVPGEINYGYTF.

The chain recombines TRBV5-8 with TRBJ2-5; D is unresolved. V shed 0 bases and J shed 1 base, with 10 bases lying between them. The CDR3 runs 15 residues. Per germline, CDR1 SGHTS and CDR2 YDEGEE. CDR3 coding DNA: TGTGCCAGCAGCTTGGCAGGTAGCTCCCAAGAGACCCAGTACTTC. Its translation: CASSLAGSSQETQYF.

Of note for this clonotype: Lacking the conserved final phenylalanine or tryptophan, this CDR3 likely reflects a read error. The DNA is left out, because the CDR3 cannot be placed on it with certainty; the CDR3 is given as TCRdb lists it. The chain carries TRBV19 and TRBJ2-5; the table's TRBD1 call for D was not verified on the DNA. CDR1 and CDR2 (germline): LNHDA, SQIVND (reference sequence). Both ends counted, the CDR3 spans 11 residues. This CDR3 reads CASSPRGGTGL.

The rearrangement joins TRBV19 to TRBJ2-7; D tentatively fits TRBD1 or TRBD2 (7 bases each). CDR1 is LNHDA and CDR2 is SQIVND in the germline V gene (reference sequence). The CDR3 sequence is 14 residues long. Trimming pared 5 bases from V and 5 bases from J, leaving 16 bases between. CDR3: CASSWRQGGNEQYF. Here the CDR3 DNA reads TGTGCCAGTAGTTGGAGGCAGGGGGGGAACGAGCAGTACTTC.

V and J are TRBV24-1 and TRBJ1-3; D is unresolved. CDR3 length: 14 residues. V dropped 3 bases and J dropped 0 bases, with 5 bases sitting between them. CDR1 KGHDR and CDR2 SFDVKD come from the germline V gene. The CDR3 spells CATSDPNSGNTIYF. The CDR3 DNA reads TGTGCCACCAGTGATCCGAACTCTGGAAACACCATATATTTT.

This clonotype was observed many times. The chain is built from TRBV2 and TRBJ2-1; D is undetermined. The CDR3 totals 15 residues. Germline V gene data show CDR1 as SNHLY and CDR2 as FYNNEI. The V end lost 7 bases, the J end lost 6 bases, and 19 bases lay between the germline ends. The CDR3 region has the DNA TGTGCCAGCAAGTGGCAACAGTCCCCAATCAATGAGCAGTTCTTC. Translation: CASKWQQSPINEQFF. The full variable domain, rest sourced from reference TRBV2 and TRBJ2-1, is EPEVTQTPSHQVTQMGQEVILRCVPISNHLYFYWYRQILGQKVEFLVSFYNNEISEKSEIFDDQFSVERPDGSNFTLKIRSTKLEDSAMYFCASKWQQSPINEQFFGPGTRLTVL.

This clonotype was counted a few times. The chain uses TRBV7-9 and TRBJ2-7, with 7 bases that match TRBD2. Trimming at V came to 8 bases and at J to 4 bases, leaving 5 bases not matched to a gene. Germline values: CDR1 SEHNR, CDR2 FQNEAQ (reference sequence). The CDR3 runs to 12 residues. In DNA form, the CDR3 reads TGTGCCAGCGGTCTAGCGGATTACGAGCAGTACTTC. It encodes CASGLADYEQYF.

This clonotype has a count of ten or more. CDR3 loop: CATSRTATNEKLFF. In DNA, the CDR3 is TGTGCCACCAGCAGGACAGCAACTAATGAAAAACTGTTTTTT. The V gene is TRBV15, the J gene TRBJ1-4, with D maybe TRBD1 (5 bases). The ends were cut back, 3 bases at V and 0 bases at J, with 5 bases in the middle. CDR1 is LNHNV, CDR2 YYDKDF, per germline (reference sequence). The CDR3 extends over 14 amino acids.

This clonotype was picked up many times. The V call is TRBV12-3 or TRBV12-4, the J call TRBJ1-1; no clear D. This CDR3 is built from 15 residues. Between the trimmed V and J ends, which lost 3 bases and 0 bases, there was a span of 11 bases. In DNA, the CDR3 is TGTGCCAGCAGTTTTCTGGGAGTGATGAACACTGAAGCTTTCTTT. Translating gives CASSFLGVMNTEAFF.

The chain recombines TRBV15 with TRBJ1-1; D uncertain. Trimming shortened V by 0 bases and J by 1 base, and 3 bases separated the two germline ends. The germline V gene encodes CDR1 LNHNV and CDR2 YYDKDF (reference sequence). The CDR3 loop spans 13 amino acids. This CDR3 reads CATSREQNTEAFF. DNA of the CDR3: TGTGCCACCAGCAGAGAGCAGAACACTGAAGCTTTCTTT. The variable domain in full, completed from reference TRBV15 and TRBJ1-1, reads DAMVIQNPRYQVTQFGKPVTLSCSQTLNHNVMYWYQQKSSQAPKLLFHYYDKDFNNEADTPDNFQSRRPNTSFCFLDIRSPGLGDTAMYLCATSREQNTEAFFGQGTRLTVV.

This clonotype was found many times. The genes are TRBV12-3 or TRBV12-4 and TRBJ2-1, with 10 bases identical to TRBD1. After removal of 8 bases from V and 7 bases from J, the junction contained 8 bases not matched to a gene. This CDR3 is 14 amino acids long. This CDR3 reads CASSRQGAVNEQFF. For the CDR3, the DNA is TGTGCCAGCTCCCGACAGGGGGCGGTAAATGAGCAGTTCTTC.

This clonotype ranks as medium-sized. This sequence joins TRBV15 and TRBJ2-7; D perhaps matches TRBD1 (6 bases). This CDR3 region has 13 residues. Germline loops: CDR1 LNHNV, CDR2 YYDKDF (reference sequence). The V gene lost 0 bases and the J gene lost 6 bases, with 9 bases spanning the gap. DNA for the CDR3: TGTGCCACCAGCAGAGATAGGACAGCCGAGCAGTACTTC. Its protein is CATSRDRTAEQYF.

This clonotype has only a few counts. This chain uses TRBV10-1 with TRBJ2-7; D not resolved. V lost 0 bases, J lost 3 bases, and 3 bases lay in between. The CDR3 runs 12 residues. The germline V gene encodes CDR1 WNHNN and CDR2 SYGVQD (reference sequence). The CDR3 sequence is CASSESGYEQYF. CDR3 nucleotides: TGCGCCAGCAGTGAGTCTGGCTACGAGCAGTACTTC.

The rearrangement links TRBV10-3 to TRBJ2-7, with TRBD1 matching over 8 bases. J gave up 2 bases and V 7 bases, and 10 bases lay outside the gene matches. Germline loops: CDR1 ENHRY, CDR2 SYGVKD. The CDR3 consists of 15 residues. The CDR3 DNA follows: TGTGCCATCAAATCCAGACTGGACAGGGCCTACGAGCAGTACTTC. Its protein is CAIKSRLDRAYEQYF.

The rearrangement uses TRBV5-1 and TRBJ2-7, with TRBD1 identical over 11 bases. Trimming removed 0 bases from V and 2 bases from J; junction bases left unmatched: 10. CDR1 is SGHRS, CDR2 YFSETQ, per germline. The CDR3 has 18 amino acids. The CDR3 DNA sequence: TGCGCCAGCAGCTTGGTCCTTACTCCGGGACAGGGGGCCTACGAGCAGTACTTC. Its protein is CASSLVLTPGQGAYEQYF.

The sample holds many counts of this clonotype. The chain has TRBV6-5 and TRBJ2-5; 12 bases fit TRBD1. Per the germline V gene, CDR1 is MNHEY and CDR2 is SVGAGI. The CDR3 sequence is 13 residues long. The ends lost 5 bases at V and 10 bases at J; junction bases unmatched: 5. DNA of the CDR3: TGTGCCAGCAGTGCCGGGACAGGGGGCAACCAGTACTTC. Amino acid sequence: CASSAGTGGNQYF.

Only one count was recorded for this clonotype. The CDR3 region is CSVRGQGGYAYGYTF. The CDR3 DNA follows: TGCAGCGTTAGGGGACAGGGGGGTTACGCCTATGGCTACACCTTC. The chain links TRBV29-1 to TRBJ1-2, with TRBD1 matching over 11 bases. The CDR3 loop spans 15 amino acids. Germline loops: CDR1 SQVTM, CDR2 ANQGSEA. J was trimmed by 4 bases and V by 5 bases; bases with no gene match: 9.

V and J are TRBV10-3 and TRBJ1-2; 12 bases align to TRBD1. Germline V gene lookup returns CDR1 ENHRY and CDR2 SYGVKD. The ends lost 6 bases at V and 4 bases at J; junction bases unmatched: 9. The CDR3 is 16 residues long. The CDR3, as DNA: TGTGCCATCAGCAAACCCGGGACAGGGGGCGGCTATGGCTACACCTTC. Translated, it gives CAISKPGTGGGYGYTF.